Listed below are T cell receptor beta chains from one sample, sequenced in a study of blood T cell repertoires in COVID-19. The repertoire was sequenced with immunoSEQ multiplex PCR; TCRdb's copy has only in-frame clones and lacks some. The sample carries roughly 52,000 clones, 87% recorded once. The sequencing input was peripheral blood. The receptor source for this set is a man between 50 and 59 years old with acute or convalescent COVID-19. Each CDR3 is given with its conserved first and last residue. D genes are given only for firm matches. Clone sizes are given selectively: once, few, many, or a class where the clone is expanded.

d_gene: TRBD2; abundance: -; v_gene: TRBV5-5; j_gene: TRBJ2-1; CDR3nt: TGTGCCAGCAGCTCAACTTTCGGACTAGCGGGGGGGCTTCGGGAGTTCTTC; CDR3aa: CASSSTFGLAGGLREFF
d_gene: TRBD1; abundance: -; v_gene: TRBV4-1; j_gene: TRBJ2-3; CDR3nt: TGCGCCAGCAGCCAAGAGGAACAGGGGTATACAGATACGCAGTATTTT; CDR3aa: CASSQEEQGYTDTQYF
d_gene: -; abundance: -; v_gene: TRBV29-1; j_gene: TRBJ1-1; CDR3nt: TGCAGCGTGGGACAATTGAACACTGAAGCTTTCTTT; CDR3aa: CSVGQLNTEAFF
d_gene: TRBD2; abundance: -; v_gene: TRBV30; j_gene: TRBJ2-5; CDR3nt: TGTGCCTGGACCCACCTAGGCGGGAGCGGTGAGACCCAGTACTTC; CDR3aa: CAWTHLGGSGETQYF
d_gene: TRBD1; abundance: few; v_gene: TRBV19; j_gene: TRBJ1-2; CDR3nt: TGTGCCAGTAGTAGGGGACAGGGGGCCCCCTCTAACTATGGCTACACCTTC; CDR3aa: CASSRGQGAPSNYGYTF
d_gene: -; abundance: -; v_gene: TRBV19; j_gene: TRBJ2-3; CDR3nt: TGTGCCAGTAGTTTCTGGCGGGTTATCTCTAGCACAGATACGCAGTATTTT; CDR3aa: CASSFWRVISSTDTQYF
d_gene: TRBD1; abundance: -; v_gene: TRBV7-8; j_gene: TRBJ1-3; CDR3nt: TGTGCCAGCAGCCAAGACAGGGGTACTGGAAACACCATATATTTT; CDR3aa: CASSQDRGTGNTIYF
d_gene: TRBD1; abundance: once; v_gene: TRBV15; j_gene: TRBJ2-7; CDR3nt: TGTGCCACCAGCAGACCCCGGACAGGGAATTACGAGCAGTACTTC; CDR3aa: CATSRPRTGNYEQYF
d_gene: -; abundance: -; v_gene: TRBV7-2; j_gene: TRBJ1-3; CDR3nt: TGTGCCAGCAGCCCTGGGGGGACCTCTGGAAACACCATATATTTT; CDR3aa: CASSPGGTSGNTIYF
d_gene: -; abundance: -; v_gene: TRBV5-4; j_gene: TRBJ2-4; CDR3nt: TGTGCCAGCAGCTTAACAGGAGAAAACATTCAGTACTTC; CDR3aa: CASSLTGENIQYF
d_gene: -; abundance: -; v_gene: TRBV19; j_gene: TRBJ1-3; CDR3nt: TGTGCCAGTAGTATGCGGGATTACAACTCTGGAAACACCATATATTTT; CDR3aa: CASSMRDYNSGNTIYF
d_gene: -; abundance: once; v_gene: TRBV3-1/TRBV3-2; j_gene: TRBJ1-2; CDR3nt: TGTGCCAGCAGCCAAGCGGTAGCGACCTATGGCTACACCTTC; CDR3aa: CASSQAVATYGYTF
d_gene: TRBD1; abundance: -; v_gene: TRBV12-5; j_gene: TRBJ2-3; CDR3nt: TGTGCTAGTGGTTTGTCAACTGGGGGACAGCGCACAGATACGCAGTATTTT; CDR3aa: CASGLSTGGQRTDTQYF
d_gene: TRBD1; abundance: -; v_gene: TRBV30; j_gene: TRBJ2-3; CDR3nt: TGTGCCTGGAGCCTCGACAGGGCCACAGATACGCAGTATTTT; CDR3aa: CAWSLDRATDTQYF
d_gene: TRBD2; abundance: -; v_gene: TRBV29-1; j_gene: TRBJ2-1; CDR3nt: TGCAGCGTAAAGACTAGCGGGGGGGCGGTTGAGCAGTTCTTC; CDR3aa: CSVKTSGGAVEQFF
d_gene: -; abundance: -; v_gene: TRBV12-3/TRBV12-4; j_gene: TRBJ2-7; CDR3nt: TGTGCCAGCACCACCACAGGCGAGCAGTACTTC; CDR3aa: CASTTTGEQYF
d_gene: -; abundance: -; v_gene: TRBV21-1; j_gene: TRBJ1-2; CDR3nt: TGTGCCAGCAGCAAAGAAGGGGTCTGCCTTAACTATGGCTACACCTTC; CDR3aa: CASSKEGVCLNYGYTF